This T cell receptor beta chain was identified during a study of Ad26.COV2.S vaccination and SARS-CoV-2 variants (dated by TCRdb to the early 2020s). The study in broad terms: Donors in the vaccine arm were drawn from COV1001, a multicentre, randomized, double-blind, placebo-controlled phase I-IIa trial testing Ad26.COV2.S in healthy adults. Trial participants were randomized into five groups of five: low-dose or high-dose Ad26.COV2.S given once or twice, or placebo on both occasions. The TCR-sequenced set comprised around 30 samples: approximately 19 Ad26.COV2.S vaccine recipients, 5 placebo recipients and 8 SARS-CoV-2 convalescent individuals. TCRbeta repertoire sequencing was used to assess the specificity and breadth of SARS-CoV-2-reactive T cell receptors after Ad26.COV2.S vaccination. Investigators remained blinded to trial group allocation during experiments and outcome assessment. Dosing of Ad26.COV2.S was intramuscular, at either 5x10^10 or 1x10^11 viral particles, delivered as one shot or as two shots spaced 56 days apart. On the study overall, not on this receptor specifically: Vaccine and placebo recipients had similar non-spike TCR breadth, a finding consistent with the vaccine containing only spike. Compared with placebo recipients, Ad26.COV2.S recipients showed higher spike-specific TCR breadth (P = 0.0014). The study lacked the statistical power to compare responses across vaccine doses or regimens. After vaccination, spike-specific CD8+ and CD4+ T cell responses were reported to show substantial breadth. It was noted by the authors that total T cell responses may have been underestimated by the TCR breadth and depth analyses.

Worth noting for this clone: The antigen it recognizes is unknown. Base qualities are not recorded, but no much larger clone differs from it by a single base.

Taken from cysteine to phenylalanine, the CDR3 has 10 residues. The entry retains the CDR3 DNA only, 30 bases that are in frame from base 1. The immunoSEQ Assay was used to sequence TCRbeta CDR3 regions. After extraction, genomic DNA underwent amplification by bias-controlled multiplex PCR, followed by high-throughput sequencing. On the authors' methods: To quantify the absolute abundance of each unique TCRbeta CDR3 region, sequences were collapsed and filtered. Usable DNA was measured by amplifying reference genes present in all nucleated cells, and TCRbeta template counts were normalized to that usable DNA to estimate T cell fraction. Repertoire TCRs were annotated as SARS-CoV-2-specific by exact matching of V gene, CDR3 amino acid sequence and J gene to a known reactive TCR set. The reference SARS-CoV-2 TCR set was derived from MIRA and filtered for enrichment in COVID-19-positive ImmuneCODE repertoires, a step that removed public or cross-reactive TCRs. Based on the MIRA antigens, annotated TCRs were further analysed at the level of specific ORF or position within ORF. Breadth was defined as the number of annotated unique rearrangements divided by the total number of unique productive rearrangements, and depth was defined as the summed frequency of the annotated unique rearrangements. Two-sided Wilcoxon rank-sum tests were applied when comparing TCR breadth between groups. The source is immuneACCESS, and TCRdb retained only in-frame sequences with V and J called. Part of the clones is not carried over; for the studies checked, unresolved V genes explain less than half of this, and the remainder is unexplained. V, J and clone size are taken as reported in that table, and D and trimming were inferred from the DNA itself. For this sample there are a few hundred thousand clones; roughly 90% appear just once. Approximately 12% of the sample rests with the top ten.

The treatment or condition tag for this specimen amounts to: roughly 19 received Ad26.COV2.S at low or high dose, single or two shots; 5 received placebo; per-sample allocation not given. Repertoires of vaccine and placebo recipients were sequenced from samples collected on day 63 after the first injection. Between 29 July and 7 August 2020, Cohort 1b enrolled some 25 adults aged 18-55 years at one site in Boston, USA. Ad26.COV2.S was a replication-incompetent adenovirus type 26 vector that expressed a prefusion-stabilized SARS-CoV-2 spike protein derived from the original Wuhan strain. The receptor was isolated from a person aged 18-65 years who received the Ad26.COV2.S COVID-19 vaccine or a placebo. This specimen was peripheral blood, taken in a trial of Ad26.COV2.S vaccine versus placebo. Recombination connected TRBV21-1 to TRBJ1-1. TRBV21-1 is tagged as a pseudogene. The CDR3 protein is CACSNTEAFF. The bases read TGTGCCTGCTCGAACACTGAAGCTTTCTTT.